This paragraph covers one TCR beta chain sequence. As processed by the authors: Amplification of reference gene primers was used by the study to estimate nucleated cell counts. Clones were sequenced by immunoSEQ multiplex PCR, and TCRdb holds only the in-frame ones, with some missing. That table supplies the V and J calls and clone size; D and trimming were determined from the DNA. The sample lists 20,000 to 25,000 clones; about 83% were seen once. This sample was included in a study of blood T cell repertoires in COVID-19. Study summary: In each case, the material was cDNA or gDNA derived from T cells, B-cell-depleted T cells, or PBMCs.

The germline V gene has CDR1 SNHLY and CDR2 FYNNEI. V lost 2 bases and J 4 bases, leaving 11 bases between the germline ends. The CDR3 loop spans 15 amino acids. Sequencing was performed on peripheral blood. The TCR sequence derives from a human donor with active COVID-19. The donor label of this sample is uncertain. This sequence joins TRBV2 and TRBJ2-2, with TRBD1 as a possible D gene (6 bases). The CDR3 DNA is TGTGCCAGCAGTGAACTGGGGGCGGGCACCGGGGAGCTGTTTTTT. Protein sequence: CASSELGAGTGELFF. Looking up the rest from reference TRBV2 and TRBJ2-2 gives the full variable domain: EPEVTQTPSHQVTQMGQEVILRCVPISNHLYFYWYRQILGQKVEFLVSFYNNEISEKSEIFDDQFSVERPDGSNFTLKIRSTKLEDSAMYFCASSELGAGTGELFFGEGSRLTVL.